This is a list of T cell receptor beta chains from one sample in a study of a mutant IDH1 vaccine in newly diagnosed glioma. Which antigens these TCRs recognize remains unknown. Some clones are missing from TCRdb's copy, which holds only in-frame ones; the method was immunoSEQ multiplex PCR. The sample has roughly 30,000 clones; about 80% are singletons. This material consisted of PBMCs, taken from a glioma patient whose treatment included an IDH1 peptide vaccine. The receptors shown here come from a young man with glioma. Each CDR3 is given with its conserved first and last residue. D genes are given only for firm matches. Rows give clone size only sometimes, using once, few, many, or a class for an expanded clone.

J gene: TRBJ1-1
D gene: TRBD1
clone size: once
V gene: TRBV11-2
CDR3 DNA: TGTGCCAGCAGCAGCAACAGGGGGCGGACTGAAGCTTTCTTT
CDR3 protein: CASSSNRGRTEAFF

J gene: TRBJ1-3
D gene: .
clone size: few
V gene: TRBV6-5
CDR3 DNA: TGTGCCAGCAGCCAACTGACAGCCTCTGGAAACACCATATATTTT
CDR3 protein: CASSQLTASGNTIYF

J gene: TRBJ2-7
D gene: .
clone size: .
V gene: TRBV6-6
CDR3 DNA: TGTGCCAGCAGCTTCATACGGGGCTACGAGCAGTACTTC
CDR3 protein: CASSFIRGYEQYF

J gene: TRBJ1-2
D gene: .
clone size: .
V gene: TRBV14
CDR3 DNA: TGTGCCAGCAGCCAAGATATCACCGGACAGATGGGCTACACCTTC
CDR3 protein: CASSQDITGQMGYTF

J gene: TRBJ1-1
D gene: .
clone size: .
V gene: TRBV19
CDR3 DNA: TGTGCCAGTAGCAACGACCTGGGGACTGAAGCTTTCTTT
CDR3 protein: CASSNDLGTEAFF

J gene: TRBJ1-2
D gene: TRBD1
clone size: .
V gene: TRBV7-9
CDR3 DNA: TGTGCCAGCAGCTTAAATACAGGGGAGGGAAATGGCTACACCTTC
CDR3 protein: CASSLNTGEGNGYTF

J gene: TRBJ2-7
D gene: .
clone size: .
V gene: TRBV30
CDR3 DNA: TGTGCCTGGAGTGACCCAGGGGGGAGCTCCTACGAGCAGTACTTC
CDR3 protein: CAWSDPGGSSYEQYF

J gene: TRBJ1-2
D gene: TRBD1
clone size: .
V gene: TRBV7-9
CDR3 DNA: TGTGCCAGCAGCTCGTCACTTACAGGGGACCTCTATGGCTACACCTTC
CDR3 protein: CASSSSLTGDLYGYTF

J gene: TRBJ2-3
D gene: TRBD1
clone size: .
V gene: TRBV7-3
CDR3 DNA: TGTGCCAGCAGCACTCGACAGGGCGCCCCAGATACGCAGTATTTT
CDR3 protein: CASSTRQGAPDTQYF

J gene: TRBJ1-1
D gene: TRBD1
clone size: few
V gene: TRBV7-9
CDR3 DNA: TGTGCCAGCAGCCCGGGACAGGGGAACACTGAAGCTTTCTTT
CDR3 protein: CASSPGQGNTEAFF

J gene: TRBJ1-1
D gene: TRBD1
clone size: .
V gene: TRBV19
CDR3 DNA: TGTGCCAGCCGGGACAGGGGGCTGATGGGCACTGAAGCTTTCTTT
CDR3 protein: CASRDRGLMGTEAFF

J gene: TRBJ1-6
D gene: .
clone size: .
V gene: TRBV6-6
CDR3 DNA: TGTGCCAGCAGCATGAATTCACCCCTCCACTTT
CDR3 protein: CASSMNSPLHF

J gene: TRBJ2-7
D gene: .
clone size: .
V gene: TRBV5-6
CDR3 DNA: TGTGCCAGCAGCTTGGCCACAGGGCCCGGGCTCCCCTACGAGCAGTACTTC
CDR3 protein: CASSLATGPGLPYEQYF

J gene: TRBJ2-3
D gene: .
clone size: once
V gene: TRBV10-3
CDR3 DNA: TGTGCCATCAGTGAGTTGGGCGGATCTAGCACAGATACGCAGTATTTT
CDR3 protein: CAISELGGSSTDTQYF

J gene: TRBJ2-2
D gene: .
clone size: .
V gene: TRBV18
CDR3 DNA: TGTGCCAGCTCACCGAACACCGGGGAGCTGTTTTTT
CDR3 protein: CASSPNTGELFF

J gene: TRBJ2-7
D gene: TRBD2
clone size: .
V gene: TRBV20-1
CDR3 DNA: TGCAGTTTCGGGGGGACCGACGAGCAGTACTTC
CDR3 protein: CSFGGTDEQYF

J gene: TRBJ1-1
D gene: .
clone size: .
V gene: TRBV2
CDR3 DNA: TGTGCCAGCAGTGAAGGGATATTCATCACTGAAGCTTTCTTT
CDR3 protein: CASSEGIFITEAFF

J gene: TRBJ2-7
D gene: .
clone size: .
V gene: TRBV2
CDR3 DNA: TGTGCCAGCAGCTTGGTGGGGTACGAGCAGTACTTC
CDR3 protein: CASSLVGYEQYF

J gene: TRBJ2-7
D gene: .
clone size: .
V gene: TRBV19
CDR3 DNA: TGTGCCAGTAGTATAACCGATTCCTACGAGCAGTACTTC
CDR3 protein: CASSITDSYEQYF

J gene: TRBJ2-2
D gene: TRBD1
clone size: .
V gene: TRBV5-4
CDR3 DNA: TGTGCCAGCAGCATCCGGGACAGGGTGAACACCGGGGAGCTGTTTTTT
CDR3 protein: CASSIRDRVNTGELFF

J gene: TRBJ1-5
D gene: .
clone size: .
V gene: TRBV19
CDR3 DNA: TGTGCCAGTAGTATGGCAGCATATAGCAATCAGCCCCAGCATTTT
CDR3 protein: CASSMAAYSNQPQHF

J gene: TRBJ2-5
D gene: .
clone size: .
V gene: TRBV9
CDR3 DNA: TGTGCCAGCAGCGGCCTTCCAGAGCTCGTGGAGACCCAGTACTTC
CDR3 protein: CASSGLPELVETQYF

J gene: TRBJ2-5
D gene: .
clone size: .
V gene: TRBV20-1
CDR3 DNA: TGCAGTGCGCTTTCTGGGGAGACCCAGTACTTC
CDR3 protein: CSALSGETQYF

J gene: TRBJ1-3
D gene: TRBD1
clone size: .
V gene: TRBV28
CDR3 DNA: TGTGCCAGCAGTTTTGACAGGGGAGGCCCTGGAAACACCATATATTTT
CDR3 protein: CASSFDRGGPGNTIYF

J gene: TRBJ1-5
D gene: .
clone size: .
V gene: TRBV15
CDR3 DNA: TGTGCCACCAGCCTGCAACGGGGCAATCAGCCCCAGCATTTT
CDR3 protein: CATSLQRGNQPQHF

J gene: TRBJ1-1
D gene: .
clone size: .
V gene: TRBV7-8
CDR3 DNA: TGTGCCAGCAGCTTAGTAGGGGGGCTGGGTGAAGCTTTCTTT
CDR3 protein: CASSLVGGLGEAFF

J gene: TRBJ2-7
D gene: .
clone size: once
V gene: TRBV7-2
CDR3 DNA: TGTGCCAGCAGCTTAAGCAGGGTTTCCTACGAGCAGTACTTC
CDR3 protein: CASSLSRVSYEQYF

J gene: TRBJ2-1
D gene: .
clone size: .
V gene: TRBV7-2
CDR3 DNA: TGTGCCAGCAGCTTATCGATAGGAGGGACTGAGCAGTTCTTC
CDR3 protein: CASSLSIGGTEQFF

J gene: TRBJ1-2
D gene: TRBD1
clone size: .
V gene: TRBV15
CDR3 DNA: TGTGCCACCAGCAGGGAGAGACAGGGGAGCTATGGCTACACCTTC
CDR3 protein: CATSRERQGSYGYTF

J gene: TRBJ2-3
D gene: TRBD1
clone size: .
V gene: TRBV7-3
CDR3 DNA: TGTGCCAGCAGCTGGACAGGGGGCGGCGGGTTGACAGATACGCAGTATTTT
CDR3 protein: CASSWTGGGGLTDTQYF

J gene: TRBJ2-1
D gene: .
clone size: .
V gene: TRBV19
CDR3 DNA: TGTGCCAGTAGTACTAACCCCGGGATGAAAGCCTACAATGAGCAGTTCTTC
CDR3 protein: CASSTNPGMKAYNEQFF

J gene: TRBJ2-3
D gene: TRBD2
clone size: .
V gene: TRBV4-1
CDR3 DNA: TGCGCCAGCAGCCAAGATTGGACTAGCGGAGTTTCAGATACGCAGTATTTT
CDR3 protein: CASSQDWTSGVSDTQYF

J gene: TRBJ2-5
D gene: TRBD1
clone size: .
V gene: TRBV2
CDR3 DNA: TGTGCCAGCAGTATACAGGGGGAAGAGACCCAGTACTTC
CDR3 protein: CASSIQGEETQYF

J gene: TRBJ2-7
D gene: .
clone size: .
V gene: TRBV19
CDR3 DNA: TGTGCCAGTAGTTTCGGAAACAGAAGGGGGGACGAGCAGTACTTC
CDR3 protein: CASSFGNRRGDEQYF

J gene: TRBJ1-1
D gene: .
clone size: .
V gene: TRBV11-2
CDR3 DNA: TGTGCCAGCAGCCAGGGGCAGGGAACAAGGAACACTGAAGCTTTCTTT
CDR3 protein: CASSQGQGTRNTEAFF

J gene: TRBJ1-5
D gene: .
clone size: .
V gene: TRBV6-6
CDR3 DNA: TGTGCCAGCAGTCCGGGGGATAGCAATCAGCCCCAGCATTTT
CDR3 protein: CASSPGDSNQPQHF

J gene: TRBJ2-3
D gene: TRBD2
clone size: once
V gene: TRBV27
CDR3 DNA: TGTGCCAGCCACGCGGAACTAGCGTCTAGCACAGATACGCAGTATTTT
CDR3 protein: CASHAELASSTDTQYF

J gene: TRBJ1-1
D gene: .
clone size: .
V gene: TRBV18
CDR3 DNA: TGTGCCAGCTCACCAAGACTCTTGGGCGGGAACACTGAAGCTTTCTTT
CDR3 protein: CASSPRLLGGNTEAFF

J gene: TRBJ2-3
D gene: .
clone size: .
V gene: TRBV7-9
CDR3 DNA: TGTGCCAGCAGCTTATATCGGTTAACTAGCACAGATACGCAGTATTTT
CDR3 protein: CASSLYRLTSTDTQYF

J gene: TRBJ1-4
D gene: TRBD1
clone size: .
V gene: TRBV11-2
CDR3 DNA: TGTGCCAGCAGCCCAGATTTCCGGGACAGAGGGGAAAAACTGTTTTTT
CDR3 protein: CASSPDFRDRGEKLFF

J gene: TRBJ1-1
D gene: .
clone size: .
V gene: TRBV27
CDR3 DNA: TGTGCCAGCAGTCCATCGGGGTTCTTGAACACTGAAGCTTTCTTT
CDR3 protein: CASSPSGFLNTEAFF

J gene: TRBJ2-3
D gene: TRBD2
clone size: .
V gene: TRBV7-2
CDR3 DNA: TGTGCCAGCAGCGTCGGACTAGCTACGACAGATACGCAGTATTTT
CDR3 protein: CASSVGLATTDTQYF

J gene: TRBJ2-3
D gene: .
clone size: .
V gene: TRBV4-1
CDR3 DNA: TGCGCCAGCAGCCAAGTTGGTAGGGTGGCCGGGACAGATACGCAGTATTTT
CDR3 protein: CASSQVGRVAGTDTQYF

J gene: TRBJ2-2
D gene: .
clone size: .
V gene: TRBV11-3
CDR3 DNA: TGTGCCAGCAGCTTAACCCCGGCGAGCGGCGGGGAGCTGTTTTTT
CDR3 protein: CASSLTPASGGELFF